This T cell receptor beta chain came from a study of blood T cell repertoires in COVID-19. Study-level background: Sites in the United States, Italy and Spain provided acute and convalescent COVID-19 samples. PBMCs, B-cell-depleted T cells, or T cells were the source of the cDNA or gDNA that made up the material.

Authors' data handling: Quantification of nucleated cells was approximated via reference gene primer amplification. Measured with immunoSEQ multiplex PCR; TCRdb has only the in-frame clones, and not every one. V and J calls and clone size are given by that table; D and trimming were obtained from the DNA. The table records some 80,000 clones, almost 85% of them present only once. The V gene lost 3 bases and the J gene lost 0 bases, with 9 bases spanning the gap. In germline, CDR1 is DFQATT, CDR2 SNEGSKA (reference sequence). The CDR3 length is 13 residues. The chain recombines TRBV20-1 with TRBJ2-7, with D perhaps TRBD1 (6 bases). Source material: peripheral blood. The TCR originated in a man of 80 years or more with acute or convalescent COVID-19. CDR3 nucleotide sequence: TGCAGTGCTAGTACAGGGAGCTCCTACGAGCAGTACTTC. This encodes CSASTGSSYEQYF.